The present T cell receptor (beta chain) was sequenced within a study of blood T cell repertoires in COVID-19. Assay: immunoSEQ multiplex PCR; the TCRdb copy retains only in-frame clones and omits some. This repertoire shows some 190,000 clones, around 83% found once; its top ten account for under 9.5%. Germline trimming cut 6 bases from V and 5 bases from J; bases unmatched to any gene: 9. The CDR3 spans 14 residues. The germline gives CDR1 LNHDA, CDR2 SQIVND (reference sequence). This receptor was identified in a woman aged 55-75 years with acute or convalescent COVID-19. The sample was peripheral blood. The chain uses TRBV19 and TRBJ1-1, with TRBD1 matching 7 bases. In DNA form, the CDR3 reads TGTGCCAGTAGCGACAGGGACGGGCAAACTGAAGCTTTCTTT. Its protein is CASSDRDGQTEAFF. Based on the CDR3 plus reference TRBV19 and TRBJ1-1, the full variable domain is DGGITQSPKYLFRKEGQNVTLSCEQNLNHDAMYWYRQDPGQGLRLIYYSQIVNDFQKGDIAEGYSVSREKKESFPLTVTSAQKNPTAFYLCASSDRDGQTEAFFGQGTRLTVV.